This T cell receptor beta chain was recorded in a study of OX40 agonist ivuxolimab in advanced cancers. Study as a whole: Dosing consisted of intravenous ivuxolimab at 0.01 to 10 mg/kg every 2 weeks. Patients enrolled in dose escalation were diagnosed with hepatocellular carcinoma, melanoma, renal cell or head and neck cancer.

Measured with immunoSEQ multiplex PCR; TCRdb has only the in-frame clones, and not every one. The sample gives just under 65,000 clones, roughly 85% of which show up once; approximately 1.1% is in the top ten. Germline V lookup: CDR1 SSHAT, CDR2 FNYEAQ (reference sequence). The length of the CDR3 is 14 residues. Note on this clone: Its matching antigen is unknown. One end of the junction fails to match germline, which may point to a read error.

Whole-study results and caveats: Clonal expansion by week 6 occurred in CD4+ and CD8+ blood T cells (at 0.1 to 3.0 mg/kg). More expanded clones were found, on average, in CD8+ than in CD4+ T cells.

This receptor was identified in an adult with an advanced solid tumor such as melanoma, head and neck, liver or kidney cancer. The V gene is TRBV7-7, the J gene TRBJ2-1; no clear D gene. The specimen comprised CD4+ or CD8+ T cells sorted from blood, sampled in a trial of the OX40 agonist ivuxolimab. In DNA, the CDR3 is TGTGCTAGCAGCTTAGGAAGGGCTTACAATGAGCAGTTCTTC. This encodes CASSLGRAYNEQFF.